What follows are 9 T cell receptor beta chains derived from one specimen sequenced in a study of vaccination effects on CD4 cells after COVID-19 (dated by TCRdb to between 2021 and 2023). To identify antigen-specific CD4+ T cell clonotypes by their expansion, the ViraFEST assay first stimulated PBMC with viral peptide pools and then applied TCR sequencing. After 10 days of culture, CD4+ T cells were isolated with the EasySep CD4+ T cell isolation kit. Participants received two doses of either the BNT162b2 or the mRNA-1273 mRNA SARS-CoV-2 vaccine. Library creation used the immunoSEQ multiplex PCR assay. What TCRdb holds here is the immuneACCESS table cut down to in-frame rearrangements. Part of the clones is not present; checked against another copy, under half of the missing clones reflect an unresolved V gene, and the others are unexplained. The sample table contains about 46,000 clones; only one count was recorded for around 80% of them. The ten largest clones take up about 14% of the sample.

For these receptors, no antigen is known. The sample in question was CD4+ T cells from PBMCs cultured with HCoV-OC43 spike peptides, obtained after COVID-19 vaccination. Read against the paper, the sample's cell subset or site label means: HCoV-OC43 spike overlapping peptide pool stimulation. The receptors shown here come from a human donor who received a COVID-19 vaccine.

This clone was detected only a few times. J is TRBJ2-5 and V is TRBV25-1, with 8 bases aligning to TRBD2. The junction had 14 bases not matched to a gene; V was cut back by 6 bases and J by 5 bases. CDR1 MGHDK and CDR2 SYGVNS come from the germline V gene. The CDR3 consists of 16 residues. The CDR3: CASRVSGGASRETQYF. Written as DNA, the CDR3 is TGTGCCAGCAGGGTGTCGGGAGGGGCGTCTCGGGAGACCCAGTACTTC.

V usage is TRBV25-1 and J usage is TRBJ1-6; D remains unclear. Trimming left V 5 bases short and J 5 bases short, with 7 bases between. Per the germline V gene, CDR1 is MGHDK and CDR2 is SYGVNS. This CDR3 spans 13 amino acids. The DNA for the CDR3 is TGTGCCAGCAGTCTAGGACATAATTCACCCCTCCACTTT. Translating it yields CASSLGHNSPLHF.

The chain employs TRBV20-1 and TRBJ2-1, with D unclear. This CDR3 has 10 amino acids. Per the germline V gene, CDR1 is DFQATT and CDR2 is SNEGSKA (reference sequence). V was pared by 6 bases and J by 7 bases, with 7 bases between. This CDR3 is CSAARNEQFF. In DNA, the CDR3 is TGCAGTGCCGCACGAAATGAGCAGTTCTTC.

Only a few counts were recorded for this clone. V usage is TRBV2 and J usage is TRBJ1-2; possibly TRBD1 for D (5 bases). The CDR3 loop spans 13 amino acids. Trimming left V 2 bases short and J 2 bases short, with 6 bases between. Germline V gene lookup returns CDR1 SNHLY and CDR2 FYNNEI. CDR3 DNA sequence: TGTGCCAGCAGTGAACAGGGAAACTATGGCTACACCTTC. Translated: CASSEQGNYGYTF.

V is TRBV19 and J is TRBJ2-3; D may be TRBD1 (6 bases). CDR3 size: 16 residues. V was clipped by 3 bases and J by 0 bases, with 13 bases between them. Germline V gene sequence: CDR1 LNHDA, CDR2 SQIVND (reference sequence). Written as DNA, the CDR3 is TGTGCCAGTAGTATTGTCCAGGGGCCTAGCACAGATACGCAGTATTTT. Residues: CASSIVQGPSTDTQYF.

This clone was counted between two and nine times. The rearrangement joins TRBV27 to TRBJ2-7; no definite D call. V lost 0 bases and J 0 bases, leaving 12 bases between the germline ends. Germline V gene data show CDR1 as MNHEY and CDR2 as SMNVEV (reference sequence). CDR3 length: 16 amino acids. Here the CDR3 reads CASSLSMRRLSYEQYF. The CDR3 nucleotides read TGTGCCAGCAGTTTATCGATGCGGCGGCTCTCCTACGAGCAGTACTTC.

V gene TRBV5-8 combines with J gene TRBJ1-2, with 7 nucleotides matching TRBD1. Trimming cost V 3 bases and J 0 bases; bases outside gene matches: 11. CDR3 length: 17 residues. Germline V gene lookup returns CDR1 SGHTS and CDR2 YDEGEE. In DNA form, the CDR3 reads TGTGCCAGCAGCTGGGCGGCAGGGGGAATTACTAACTATGGCTACACCTTC. Protein sequence: CASSWAAGGITNYGYTF.

The chain carries TRBV7-9 and TRBJ2-5; TRBD1 matches at 7 bases. V was clipped by 5 bases and J by 2 bases; unmatched bases: 8. Germline CDR1 reads SEHNR; CDR2 reads FQNEAQ (reference sequence). This CDR3 is 15 amino acids long. The CDR3 coding sequence is TGTGCCAGCAGCGCCAGCAGGGGGTTTCAAGAGACCCAGTACTTC. Residues: CASSASRGFQETQYF.

The V and J genes are TRBV18 and TRBJ1-1; maybe TRBD1 (6 bases). V was clipped by 0 bases and J by 0 bases, with 17 bases between them. CDR1 is KGHSH, CDR2 LQKENI, per germline. This CDR3 has 18 residues. CDR3 loop: CASSPPAWTEIMNTEAFF. DNA for the CDR3: TGTGCCAGCTCACCACCCGCTTGGACAGAAATTATGAACACTGAAGCTTTCTTT.